Each of the 24 T cell receptor beta chains below was sequenced from the same sample in a study of T-cell reconstitution after alpha-beta-depleted transplantation in children. Construction of the TCRbeta library involved unique molecular identifiers. TCRdb redid the calling of the PCR reads with MiXCR, one entry per CDR3 protein. In the table there are around 100,000 distinct CDR3 sequences, around 7% of which are singletons. The sample in question was PBMCs, obtained before TCRalphabeta/CD19-depleted stem cell transplant. The source of these receptors is a boy aged 2 to 9 with acute lymphoblastic leukemia, due to receive a stem cell transplant.

This clonotype was picked up many times. CDR3 nucleotides: TGTGCCAGCAGTCGACAGGGGGCGATTTCACCCCTCCACTTT. Amino acids: CASSRQGAISPLHF. V gene TRBV12-3 or TRBV12-4 combines with J gene TRBJ1-6; the match to TRBD1 covers 10 bases. V dropped 5 bases and J dropped 9; count of bases not matched to a gene: 4. CDR3 length equals 14 residues.

The J gene is TRBJ2-2, the V gene TRBV6-2 or TRBV6-3; D gene uncertain. Trimming removed 6 bases at V and 0 bases at J, with 5 bases between. The CDR3 has 13 amino acids. The germline V gene has CDR1 MNHEY and CDR2 SVGEGT. CDR3 region: CASRVANTGELFF. The CDR3 DNA reads TGTGCCAGCAGGGTCGCGAACACCGGGGAGCTGTTTTTT.

This clonotype was observed many times. The chain is built from TRBV9 and TRBJ2-3; 8 nucleotides line up with TRBD2. Losses at the gene ends were 0 bases for V and 4 bases for J; bases not matched to a gene: 7. Germline V gene lookup returns CDR1 SGDLS and CDR2 YYNGEE. The CDR3 has 16 amino acids. The CDR3 spells CASSVAPGRGPDTQYF. DNA for the CDR3: TGTGCCAGCAGCGTAGCCCCCGGGAGGGGTCCAGATACGCAGTATTTT.

This clonotype was counted ten times or more. CDR3 in amino acids: CSARTGSYEQYF. CDR3 in DNA: TGCAGTGCTAGGACAGGCTCCTACGAGCAGTACTTC. The chain has TRBV20-1 and TRBJ2-7, with D perhaps TRBD1 (6 bases). Trimming removed 3 bases at V and 0 bases at J, with 6 bases between. This CDR3 has 12 amino acids. The germline V gene has CDR1 DFQATT and CDR2 SNEGSKA (reference sequence).

This clonotype has at least ten counts. The V call is TRBV5-1, the J call TRBJ2-1; a weak D match, TRBD2 (6 bases). Trimming cost V 1 base and J 8 bases, with 13 bases left between them. This CDR3 region has 14 residues. Germline V gene data show CDR1 as SGHRS and CDR2 as YFSETQ. The CDR3 DNA follows: TGCGCCAGCAGCTTGATATGGGGGGACGATGAGCAGTTCTTC. It codes for CASSLIWGDDEQFF.

V gene TRBV6-2 or TRBV6-3 combines with J gene TRBJ1-5; D is possibly TRBD1 (5 bases). V was clipped by 6 bases and J by 6 bases, with 18 bases between them. In germline, CDR1 is MNHEY, CDR2 SVGEGT. The CDR3 runs to 15 residues. DNA for the CDR3: TGTGCCAGCAGCCTAACCGACAGCCACTCTCAGCCCCAGCATTTT. Translated: CASSLTDSHSQPQHF.

This clonotype was counted once. This chain connects TRBV5-2 to TRBJ2-6; no DNA check was done on the table's D call, TRBD1. TRBV5-2 has pseudogene status. The CDR3 sequence is 15 residues long. The CDR3 region is CAMSTTGTGANVLTF. CDR3 DNA: TGTGCCATGAGCACCACAGGGACTGGGGCCAACGTCCTGACTTTC.

This clonotype was seen at least ten times. The chain carries TRBV4-1 and TRBJ2-3; the match to TRBD2 covers 10 bases. There are 17 residues in the CDR3. V lost 3 bases, J lost 3 bases, and 9 bases stayed unmatched. Germline assignment: CDR1 MGHRA and CDR2 YSYEKL. In DNA form, the CDR3 reads TGCGCCAGCAGCCAGACCTCTTTAGCGGGGGGAACAGATACGCAGTATTTT. Translating gives CASSQTSLAGGTDTQYF.

In this sample, this clonotype turned up many times. V usage is TRBV7-3 and J usage is TRBJ2-1; 9 nucleotides agree with TRBD2. The junction had 8 bases not matched to a gene; V was cut back by 5 bases and J by 9 bases. This CDR3 is 14 amino acids long. Germline values: CDR1 SGHTA, CDR2 FQGTGA. CDR3 coding DNA: TGTGCCAGCAGCACGGGGCGGGGGGGCGGTGAGCAGTTCTTC. Its translation: CASSTGRGGGEQFF.

In this sample, this clonotype turned up many times. The chain has TRBV7-2 and TRBJ2-1; a weak D match, TRBD2 (6 bases). The CDR3 is 15 residues long. Germline loops: CDR1 SGHTA, CDR2 FQGNSA. The V end was cut by 5 bases, the J end by 2 bases, with 13 bases between. The CDR3 sequence: CASSPGVSPYNEQFF. The CDR3 region has the DNA TGTGCCAGCAGCCCGGGGGTATCCCCCTACAATGAGCAGTTCTTC.

This clonotype was counted many times. The CDR3 is CASSFGTEIFSNYGYTF. In nucleotides, the CDR3 is TGTGCCAGCAGCTTCGGGACAGAAATATTCTCTAACTATGGCTACACCTTC. V gene TRBV7-9 combines with J gene TRBJ1-2, with TRBD1 matching over 7 bases. The trim removed 3 bases at V and 0 bases at J, leaving 10 bases unmatched. The V gene's germline CDR1 is SEHNR and CDR2 FQNEAQ (reference sequence). The CDR3 runs to 17 residues.

J is TRBJ1-6 and V is TRBV20-1; possibly TRBD1 for D (6 bases). Germline CDR1 is DFQATT and CDR2 is SNEGSKA (reference sequence). The CDR3 length is 15 residues. V dropped 4 bases and J dropped 7 bases, with 17 bases sitting between them. Here the CDR3 DNA reads TGCAGTGCTACGAGGGGGGGGCTTCAGAATTCACCCCTCCACTTT. This sequence encodes CSATRGGLQNSPLHF.

This clonotype was recorded at least ten times. CDR3 nucleotides: TGTGCCAGCAGGACAGGGGGCGAGCAGTACTTC. The encoded protein is CASRTGGEQYF. This chain links TRBV12-3 or TRBV12-4 with TRBJ2-7; 9 bases agree with TRBD1. CDR3 length: 11 residues. The junction had 0 bases not matched to a gene; V was cut back by 6 bases and J by 6 bases.

By sample fraction, this clonotype is large. The chain recombines TRBV4-3 with TRBJ1-2; D may be TRBD1 (6 bases). The germline V and J ends were trimmed by 0 bases and 5 bases, with 19 bases remaining between them. Germline assignment: CDR1 LGHNA and CDR2 YSLEER. The CDR3 spans 17 residues. The DNA for the CDR3 is TGCGCCAGCAGCCAAGATAGAGGGACAACCTCTAGGTATGGCTACACCTTC. As protein: CASSQDRGTTSRYGYTF.

Ten or more counts support this clonotype. As DNA, the CDR3 is TGTGCCAGCAGCCCCTTAGGGCCTCATGGCTACACCTTC. Protein sequence: CASSPLGPHGYTF. The chain carries TRBV14 and TRBJ1-2; D is ambiguous. The CDR3 consists of 13 residues. V lost 4 bases, J lost 6 bases, and 12 bases lay in between. In germline, CDR1 is SGHDN, CDR2 FVKESK.

V is TRBV27 and J is TRBJ1-6; 8 bases are a match to TRBD1. Germline V gene lookup returns CDR1 MNHEY and CDR2 SMNVEV (reference sequence). The V segment lost 5 bases and the J segment 3 bases; nucleotides outside the gene matches: 6. The length of the CDR3 is 16 residues. The CDR3 protein is CASSLMTGVYNSPLHF. The CDR3 region has the DNA TGTGCCAGCAGTCTAATGACAGGGGTCTATAATTCACCCCTCCACTTT.

The chain uses TRBV7-9 and TRBJ2-1, with no clear D. This CDR3 contains 12 residues. V lost 4 bases and J lost 7, with 8 bases in between. Germline CDR1 and CDR2: SEHNR and FQNEAQ (reference sequence). The CDR3 sequence: CASSSSMNEQFF. CDR3 DNA sequence: TGTGCCAGCAGCTCTAGTATGAATGAGCAGTTCTTC.

This clonotype has a count of ten or more. The gene calls are TRBV20-1 and TRBJ2-5; D gene uncertain. Trimming cost V 0 bases and J 1 base, with 3 bases left between them. In germline, CDR1 is DFQATT, CDR2 SNEGSKA (reference sequence). CDR3 length: 12 amino acids. The CDR3 DNA reads as TGCAGTGCTAGAGAGCGCCAAGAGACCCAGTACTTC. Its protein is CSARERQETQYF.

This clonotype was recorded many times. The chain couples TRBV29-1 to TRBJ2-7; 8 bases are shared with TRBD1. Germline loops: CDR1 SQVTM, CDR2 ANQGSEA. V shed 6 bases, J shed 1 base, and the junction held 8 bases outside the gene matches. This CDR3 comprises 14 residues. In nucleotides, the CDR3 is TGCAGCGTCACAGGGGGTGATACTTCCTACGAGCAGTACTTC. Amino acid sequence: CSVTGGDTSYEQYF.

This clonotype showed up just a few times. This chain connects TRBV20-1 to TRBJ2-7; perhaps TRBD1 as D (6 bases). This CDR3 is 13 amino acids long. In germline, CDR1 is DFQATT, CDR2 SNEGSKA (reference sequence). V gave up 4 bases and J gave up 3 bases, with 13 bases separating them. The CDR3 region has the DNA TGCAGTGCTAAGTCACAGGGCATCTACGAGCAGTACTTC. Protein: CSAKSQGIYEQYF.

The chain links TRBV4-2 to TRBJ2-3; D gene uncertain. Trimming took 1 base from V and 1 from J, leaving 15 bases between them. There are 17 residues in the CDR3. Germline CDR1 is LGHNA and CDR2 is YNFKEQ. CDR3 coding DNA: TGTGCCAGCAGCCAAGGAGGAAGAGCGAGAGGCACAGATACGCAGTATTTT. Translating it yields CASSQGGRARGTDTQYF.

The V call is TRBV2, the J call TRBJ1-6, with a tentative D call TRBD1 (6 bases). Germline lookup yields CDR1 SNHLY and CDR2 FYNNEI. Trimming left V 1 base short and J 10 bases short, with 17 bases between. The CDR3 has 16 amino acids. Written as DNA, the CDR3 is TGTGCCAGCAGTGAAGTGGGGTTTAGGGGGGCATCACCCCTCCACTTT. The encoded protein is CASSEVGFRGASPLHF.

This clonotype was seen many times. This chain connects TRBV3-1 to TRBJ2-3, with D unresolved. The CDR3 has 15 residues. Trimming stripped 0 bases from V and 5 bases from J, with 12 bases between. Germline CDR1 and CDR2: LGHDT and YNNKEL (reference sequence). CDR3 in DNA: TGTGCCAGCAGCCAAGATGGGTGGGTAGAAGATACGCAGTATTTT. Residues: CASSQDGWVEDTQYF.

This clonotype occurred a few times. The rearrangement uses TRBV10-2 and TRBJ1-2, with D hard to call. The germline gives CDR1 WSHSY, CDR2 SAAADI. The CDR3 spans 13 residues. Deletions cut 3 bases from V and 4 bases from J, with 9 bases between. The CDR3 bases are TGCGCCAGCAGTGAAGTAGCCGGCTATGGCTACACCTTC. As protein: CASSEVAGYGYTF.